Listed below are T cell receptor beta chains from one sample, sequenced in a study of blood T cell repertoires in COVID-19. TCRdb's table, derived via immunoSEQ multiplex PCR, lists solely in-frame clones and lacks some. This sample carries about 58,000 clones, about 88% of them seen once, and the ten largest clones take 7.5% to 9.5%. Sequences were obtained from peripheral blood. These receptors all stem from a woman in her seventies with active COVID-19. The CDR3 runs from the conserved cysteine through the conserved F or W. The D gene is left open where the match is weak. Size tells how often a clone was seen (once, few, many) or the class of an expanded clone, and some rows leave it out.

clone size: .
D gene: TRBD2
J gene: TRBJ2-1
V gene: TRBV11-2
CDR3 protein: CASSFFLLAGDEQFF
CDR3 DNA: TGTGCCAGCAGCTTTTTCCTCCTAGCGGGAGATGAGCAGTTCTTC

clone size: .
D gene: TRBD1
J gene: TRBJ1-6
V gene: TRBV5-1
CDR3 protein: CASRWTGDNYNSPLHF
CDR3 DNA: TGCGCCAGCAGATGGACAGGAGATAATTATAATTCACCCCTCCACTTT

clone size: .
D gene: TRBD2
J gene: TRBJ2-5
V gene: TRBV18
CDR3 protein: CASSPSGTSGRRRQETQYF
CDR3 DNA: TGTGCCAGCTCACCCTCCGGGACTAGCGGGAGAAGGAGGCAAGAGACCCAGTACTTC

clone size: .
D gene: .
J gene: TRBJ2-3
V gene: TRBV28
CDR3 protein: CASSFEGEGTDTQYF
CDR3 DNA: TGTGCCAGCAGTTTTGAGGGGGAAGGCACAGATACGCAGTATTTT

clone size: .
D gene: .
J gene: TRBJ1-2
V gene: TRBV30
CDR3 protein: CAWSKGGFDGYTF
CDR3 DNA: TGTGCCTGGAGTAAAGGCGGTTTTGACGGCTACACCTTC

clone size: .
D gene: .
J gene: TRBJ2-7
V gene: TRBV29-1
CDR3 protein: CSVETGSLDYEQYF
CDR3 DNA: TGCAGCGTTGAGACGGGAAGCTTAGATTACGAGCAGTACTTC

clone size: .
D gene: .
J gene: TRBJ1-3
V gene: TRBV11-1
CDR3 protein: CASSLSVSGNTIYF
CDR3 DNA: TGTGCCAGCAGCTTAAGCGTCTCTGGAAACACCATATATTTT

clone size: .
D gene: TRBD1
J gene: TRBJ1-1
V gene: TRBV6-1
CDR3 protein: CASSEPQGATEAFF
CDR3 DNA: TGTGCCAGCAGTGAACCCCAGGGGGCAACTGAAGCTTTCTTT

clone size: .
D gene: .
J gene: TRBJ2-2
V gene: TRBV9
CDR3 protein: CASSSRITGELFF
CDR3 DNA: TGTGCCAGCAGCTCGAGAATCACCGGGGAGCTGTTTTTT

clone size: .
D gene: .
J gene: TRBJ2-2
V gene: TRBV21-1
CDR3 protein: CASTARTEGSRELFF
CDR3 DNA: TGTGCCAGCACAGCAAGGACAGAAGGTTCGAGGGAGCTGTTTTTT

clone size: .
D gene: .
J gene: TRBJ1-1
V gene: TRBV7-9
CDR3 protein: CASSFTTGNTEAFF
CDR3 DNA: TGTGCCAGCAGCTTTACGACAGGGAACACTGAAGCTTTCTTT

clone size: .
D gene: TRBD2
J gene: TRBJ2-1
V gene: TRBV6-1
CDR3 protein: CASSEAGTSGSGGQFF
CDR3 DNA: TGTGCCAGCAGTGAAGCGGGGACTAGCGGTTCGGGGGGGCAGTTCTTC

clone size: few
D gene: .
J gene: TRBJ1-4
V gene: TRBV24-1
CDR3 protein: CATSEAGGGEKLFF
CDR3 DNA: TGTGCCACCAGTGAGGCGGGGGGGGGAGAAAAACTGTTTTTT

clone size: .
D gene: TRBD1
J gene: TRBJ1-5
V gene: TRBV19
CDR3 protein: CASSIEGDRADQPQHF
CDR3 DNA: TGTGCCAGTAGTATAGAGGGGGACAGGGCGGATCAGCCCCAGCATTTT

clone size: .
D gene: TRBD2
J gene: TRBJ2-1
V gene: TRBV18
CDR3 protein: CASSPLAGAYNEQFF
CDR3 DNA: TGTGCCAGCTCACCCCTAGCGGGAGCCTACAATGAGCAGTTCTTC

clone size: few
D gene: TRBD1
J gene: TRBJ1-6
V gene: TRBV7-2
CDR3 protein: CASSLAGGFGSPLHF
CDR3 DNA: TGTGCCAGCAGCTTGGCAGGGGGGTTTGGTTCACCCCTCCACTTT

clone size: .
D gene: TRBD2
J gene: TRBJ2-1
V gene: TRBV9
CDR3 protein: CASSVDSSGRYGEQFF
CDR3 DNA: TGTGCCAGCAGCGTTGATTCTAGCGGTAGGTACGGTGAGCAGTTCTTC

clone size: .
D gene: TRBD1
J gene: TRBJ2-7
V gene: TRBV28
CDR3 protein: CASSFRDRVSEQYF
CDR3 DNA: TGTGCCAGCAGTTTTAGGGACAGGGTTAGCGAGCAGTACTTC

clone size: .
D gene: TRBD1
J gene: TRBJ2-1
V gene: TRBV6-5
CDR3 protein: CASRLRQGGEQFF
CDR3 DNA: TGTGCCAGCAGACTTCGACAGGGGGGTGAGCAGTTCTTC

clone size: .
D gene: TRBD1
J gene: TRBJ2-1
V gene: TRBV6-6
CDR3 protein: CASSKNRDRVNNEQFF
CDR3 DNA: TGTGCCAGCAGTAAAAACCGGGACAGGGTCAACAATGAGCAGTTCTTC

clone size: few
D gene: .
J gene: TRBJ1-5
V gene: TRBV30
CDR3 protein: CAWSFDRSYQPQHF
CDR3 DNA: TGTGCCTGGAGTTTTGACAGGAGCTATCAGCCCCAGCATTTT

clone size: .
D gene: .
J gene: TRBJ1-2
V gene: TRBV28
CDR3 protein: CASSWGGTESTNYGYTF
CDR3 DNA: TGTGCCAGCAGTTGGGGGGGAACAGAGTCTACGAACTATGGCTACACCTTC